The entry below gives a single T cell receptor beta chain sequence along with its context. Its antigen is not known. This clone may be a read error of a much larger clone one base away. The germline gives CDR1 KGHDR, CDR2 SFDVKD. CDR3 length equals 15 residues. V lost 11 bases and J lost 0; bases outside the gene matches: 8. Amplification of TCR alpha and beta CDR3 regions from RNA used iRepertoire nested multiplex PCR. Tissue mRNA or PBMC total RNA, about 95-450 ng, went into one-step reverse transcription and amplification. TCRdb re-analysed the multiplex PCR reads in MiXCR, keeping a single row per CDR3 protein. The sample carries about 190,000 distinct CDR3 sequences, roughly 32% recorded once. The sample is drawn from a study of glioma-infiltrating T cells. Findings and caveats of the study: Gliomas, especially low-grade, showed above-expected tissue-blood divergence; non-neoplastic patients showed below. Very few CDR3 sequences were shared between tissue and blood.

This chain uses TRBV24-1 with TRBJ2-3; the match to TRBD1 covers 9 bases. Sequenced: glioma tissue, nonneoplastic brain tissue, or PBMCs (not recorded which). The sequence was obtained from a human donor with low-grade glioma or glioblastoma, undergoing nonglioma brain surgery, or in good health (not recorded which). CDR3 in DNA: TGTGCCAGGAGGCGGGGACAGGGAAGCACAGATACGCAGTATTTT. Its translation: CARRRGQGSTDTQYF.